This passage covers 19 T cell receptor beta chains from one sample sequenced in a study of blood T cell repertoires in COVID-19. Sequencing was performed with immunoSEQ multiplex PCR; in TCRdb, only in-frame clones are kept and a portion is missing. Of tens of thousands of clones listed, around 90% were seen once; the top ten hold more than 14%. The sequenced material came from peripheral blood. Source of these receptors: a male donor with acute or convalescent COVID-19.

As for this clone: Other DNA sequences in the sample encode the same CDR3. The chain recombines TRBV12-3 or TRBV12-4 with TRBJ1-1; D is undetermined. This CDR3 is built from 13 residues. V was cut by 3 bases and J by 5 bases, with 10 bases left in between. CDR3: CASSLGRGTEAFF. The CDR3 DNA reads as TGTGCCAGCAGTTTGGGGAGAGGTACTGAAGCTTTCTTT.

This clone was recorded once. V usage is TRBV2 and J usage is TRBJ1-3; 10 bases map to TRBD1. V lost 6 bases to trimming and J lost 2 bases; unmatched junction nucleotides: 7. Germline V CDR1 and CDR2: SNHLY, FYNNEI. This CDR3 spans 16 amino acids. The CDR3 sequence: CASRRQGARAGNTIYF. The DNA of the CDR3 is TGTGCCAGCAGACGACAGGGGGCAAGAGCTGGAAACACCATATATTTT.

The rearrangement joins TRBV2 to TRBJ1-1; D call uncertain. Germline V gene lookup returns CDR1 SNHLY and CDR2 FYNNEI. With 4 bases removed from V and 4 bases from J, the gap between germline ends came to 4 bases. This CDR3 contains 11 residues. CDR3 DNA: TGTGCCAGCAGTGTGGCCACTGAAGCTTTCTTT. It translates to CASSVATEAFF.

The chain is built from TRBV12-3 or TRBV12-4 and TRBJ2-3; TRBD2 might be the D (7 bases). Trimming removed 6 bases from V and 4 bases from J, with 11 bases in between. The CDR3 sequence is 13 residues long. This CDR3 reads CASRGGRADTQYF. The CDR3 DNA reads TGTGCCAGCAGAGGGGGGAGGGCAGATACGCAGTATTTT.

The CDR3: CASSISRGYYGYTF. The CDR3 region has the DNA TGTGCCAGTAGTATTTCGCGGGGGTACTATGGCTACACCTTC. The rearrangement links TRBV19 to TRBJ1-2; maybe TRBD1 (5 bases). V shed 3 bases and J shed 3 bases, with 11 bases lying between them. The CDR3 is 14 residues long. From germline, CDR1 is LNHDA and CDR2 SQIVND (reference sequence).

J is TRBJ1-5 and V is TRBV19, with TRBD1 matching 9 bases. Germline V gene data show CDR1 as LNHDA and CDR2 as SQIVND (reference sequence). The J segment lost 4 bases and the V segment lost 5 bases, leaving 9 bases of the junction unmatched. The length of the CDR3 is 16 residues. CDR3: CASSARQGVGNQPQHF. In nucleotides, the CDR3 is TGTGCCAGTAGTGCCCGACAGGGGGTGGGGAATCAGCCCCAGCATTTT. The full variable domain, with the rest looked up from reference TRBV19 and TRBJ1-5, is DGGITQSPKYLFRKEGQNVTLSCEQNLNHDAMYWYRQDPGQGLRLIYYSQIVNDFQKGDIAEGYSVSREKKESFPLTVTSAQKNPTAFYLCASSARQGVGNQPQHFGDGTRLSIL.

The CDR3 spells CASSRAGGGSSYEQYF. The CDR3 DNA reads as TGTGCCAGCAGCCGCGCGGGGGGAGGGAGCTCCTACGAGCAGTACTTC. V gene TRBV11-2 combines with J gene TRBJ2-7, with 8 bases matching TRBD2. The CDR3 is made up of 16 amino acids. Per germline, CDR1 SGHAT and CDR2 FQNNGV. The J segment lost 0 bases and the V segment lost 5 bases, leaving 9 bases of the junction unmatched.

The chain has TRBV19 and TRBJ1-4, with 9 bases lining up with TRBD1. Germline-derived CDR1 and CDR2 are LNHDA and SQIVND (reference sequence). The CDR3 is made up of 16 amino acids. V lost 4 bases and J lost 5; bases outside the gene matches: 8. The CDR3 here is CASSTPGQGQNEKLFF. The CDR3 coding sequence is TGTGCCAGTAGTACCCCCGGACAGGGGCAGAATGAAAAACTGTTTTTT.

The V call is TRBV7-6, the J call TRBJ1-1, with TRBD1 identical over 9 bases. CDR3 length equals 15 residues. Germline-derived CDR1 and CDR2 are SGHVS and FNYEAQ. The trim removed 5 bases at V and 1 base at J, leaving 5 bases unmatched. The CDR3 sequence: CASSPRQGGNTEAFF. As DNA, the CDR3 is TGTGCCAGCAGCCCCCGACAGGGGGGGAACACTGAAGCTTTCTTT.

This chain joins TRBV28 and TRBJ1-4; D gene ambiguous. V was clipped by 8 bases and J by 3 bases, with 19 bases between them. Germline CDR1 MDHEN, CDR2 SYDVKM. CDR3 size: 16 residues. This CDR3 is CASPPTMAAANEKLFF. The CDR3 DNA reads TGTGCCAGCCCCCCCACAATGGCGGCAGCTAATGAAAAACTGTTTTTT.

The chain links TRBV2 to TRBJ2-7, with a weak D call TRBD1 (6 bases). Germline V gene data show CDR1 as SNHLY and CDR2 as FYNNEI. The CDR3 is 12 amino acids. V lost 6 bases and J 5 bases, leaving 11 bases between the germline ends. CDR3 protein: CASRKDSHEQYF. In DNA, the CDR3 is TGTGCCAGCAGAAAGGACAGCCACGAGCAGTACTTC.

The V call is TRBV30, the J call TRBJ1-1; D is possibly TRBD1 (5 bases). Trimming left V 3 bases short and J 1 base short, with 9 bases between. The CDR3 has 13 amino acids. The germline V gene has CDR1 GTSNPN and CDR2 SVGIG (reference sequence). CDR3 residues: CAWSGGGNTEAFF. The CDR3, as DNA: TGTGCCTGGAGCGGCGGGGGGAACACTGAAGCTTTCTTT.

The V and J genes are TRBV6-2 or TRBV6-3 and TRBJ2-3; a possible D gene is TRBD2 (5 bases). The germline V gene encodes CDR1 MNHEY and CDR2 SVGEGT. The CDR3 has 16 amino acids. Trimming shortened V by 0 bases and J by 6 bases, and 16 bases separated the two germline ends. The CDR3 DNA follows: TGTGCCAGCAGTTACTCGATAGGAGCGGCAACTGATACGCAGTATTTT. Translation gives CASSYSIGAATDTQYF.

The genes are TRBV27 and TRBJ2-1, with 7 bases aligning to TRBD2. CDR1 is MNHEY, CDR2 SMNVEV, per germline (reference sequence). The CDR3 has 14 amino acids. The V gene end was trimmed by 2 bases and the J gene end by 8 bases; junction bases not matched to a gene: 6. CDR3 DNA sequence: TGTGCCAGCAGTTTAGTCGCAGGGAGGGATGAGCAGTTCTTC. Residues: CASSLVAGRDEQFF.

In this sample, this clone turned up once. This chain joins TRBV3-1 (or the pseudogene TRBV3-2) and TRBJ1-1, with D hard to call. Germline assignment: CDR1 LGHDT and CDR2 YNNKEL (reference sequence). The V and J ends lost 0 bases and 5 bases respectively, with 7 bases between them. The CDR3 is 13 amino acids. DNA of the CDR3: TGTGCCAGCAGCCAAGATCTGAGAACTGAAGCTTTCTTT. Translation: CASSQDLRTEAFF.

The rearrangement links TRBV3-1 (or the pseudogene TRBV3-2) to TRBJ2-7, with 8 positions matching TRBD2. The CDR3 is made up of 14 amino acids. With 4 bases clipped from V and 6 bases from J, the junction kept 8 bases outside the gene matches. Germline values: CDR1 LGHDT, CDR2 YNNKEL (reference sequence). The CDR3 here is CASSPAIAGFEQYF. The CDR3 DNA is TGTGCCAGCAGCCCCGCCATAGCGGGGTTCGAGCAGTACTTC.

The chain recombines TRBV19 with TRBJ1-3; D is unclear. Trimming took 5 bases from V and 3 from J, leaving 17 bases between them. The CDR3 contains 16 residues. Per the germline V gene, CDR1 is LNHDA and CDR2 is SQIVND (reference sequence). The CDR3 reads CASSPRSGGGGNTIYF. CDR3 nucleotides: TGTGCCAGTAGTCCGCGATCTGGAGGAGGTGGAAACACCATATATTTT. Full variable domain (rest looked up from reference TRBV19 and TRBJ1-3): DGGITQSPKYLFRKEGQNVTLSCEQNLNHDAMYWYRQDPGQGLRLIYYSQIVNDFQKGDIAEGYSVSREKKESFPLTVTSAQKNPTAFYLCASSPRSGGGGNTIYFGEGSWLTVV.

For this clone: Other nucleotide sequences from this sample produce the same CDR3. J is TRBJ1-5 and V is TRBV19; D gene unclear. V lost 1 base and J 3 bases, leaving 7 bases between the germline ends. The CDR3 covers 14 residues. Germline CDR1 and CDR2: LNHDA and SQIVND (reference sequence). As DNA, the CDR3 is TGTGCCAGTAGTATAGGGCAAAACAATCAGCCCCAGCATTTT. It translates to CASSIGQNNQPQHF.

The gene calls are TRBV30 and TRBJ2-7, with D possibly TRBD1 on 6 matching bases. This CDR3 has 14 amino acids. Trimming removed 3 bases at V and 4 bases at J, with 16 bases between. In germline, CDR1 is GTSNPN, CDR2 SVGIG (reference sequence). The CDR3 sequence is CAWRRPRQEYEQYF. DNA of the CDR3: TGTGCCTGGAGGAGACCGAGACAGGAATACGAGCAGTACTTC.